These T cell receptor beta chains were read from a single sample in a study of blood T cells in healthy people across ages. TCRdb passed the 5' RACE reads through MiXCR, listing each CDR3 protein once. The data show 800,000 to 950,000 distinct CDR3 sequences, about 28% seen once. The same data also contributed to another study, on T cells of mothers and their children.

Sample: blood. These receptors were obtained from a woman aged 40 to 55 in good health. The CDR3 runs from the conserved cysteine through the conserved F or W. Fields, in order: CDR3 protein, CDR3 DNA, D gene, J gene, clone size, V gene, CDR3 length. The D gene is left open where the match is weak. Size is stated for part of the rows, as once, few or many counts, or as a class when the clone is expanded.

cdr3_aa: CSVVRSSYNEQYF
cdr3_nt: TGCAGCGTTGTGAGAAGCTCCTACAATGAGCAGTACTTC
d_call: -
j_call: TRBJ2-7
clone_size: -
v_call: TRBV29-1
cdr3_length: 13

cdr3_aa: CASTISEGYEQYF
cdr3_nt: TGTGCCAGCACAATAAGTGAGGGCTACGAGCAGTACTTC
d_call: -
j_call: TRBJ2-7
clone_size: many
v_call: TRBV6-5
cdr3_length: 13

cdr3_aa: CSASDAITGGEQYF
cdr3_nt: TGCAGTGCTAGCGACGCCATTACAGGGGGCGAGCAGTACTTC
d_call: TRBD1
j_call: TRBJ2-7
clone_size: many
v_call: TRBV20-1
cdr3_length: 14

cdr3_aa: CASSGTGRGSYNEQFF
cdr3_nt: TGCGCCAGCAGCGGGACGGGCAGGGGGTCCTACAATGAGCAGTTCTTC
d_call: TRBD1
j_call: TRBJ2-1
clone_size: few
v_call: TRBV5-1
cdr3_length: 16

cdr3_aa: CASSHTGTGSQQYF
cdr3_nt: TGTGCCAGCAGCCACACCGGGACTGGCTCACAGCAGTACTTC
d_call: -
j_call: TRBJ2-7
clone_size: -
v_call: TRBV3-1
cdr3_length: 14

cdr3_aa: CASSLYGLGLAEAFF
cdr3_nt: TGTGCCAGCAGCCTCTACGGTTTAGGGTTGGCTGAAGCTTTCTTT
d_call: -
j_call: TRBJ1-1
clone_size: -
v_call: TRBV6-2/TRBV6-3
cdr3_length: 15

cdr3_aa: CASTNRGGSGYTF
cdr3_nt: TGTGCCAGCACCAACAGGGGTGGGTCTGGCTACACCTTC
d_call: TRBD1
j_call: TRBJ1-2
clone_size: -
v_call: TRBV28
cdr3_length: 13

cdr3_aa: CASSFPTSGEETQYF
cdr3_nt: TGTGCCAGCAGCTTCCCTACTAGCGGGGAAGAGACCCAGTACTTC
d_call: TRBD2
j_call: TRBJ2-5
clone_size: many
v_call: TRBV7-9
cdr3_length: 15

cdr3_aa: CASRGLGLANTEAFF
cdr3_nt: TGCGCCAGCAGGGGATTGGGGCTGGCGAACACTGAAGCTTTCTTT
d_call: -
j_call: TRBJ1-1
clone_size: -
v_call: TRBV5-1
cdr3_length: 15

cdr3_aa: CASSQETSGANEQFF
cdr3_nt: TGTGCCAGCAGCCAAGAGACTAGCGGGGCCAATGAGCAGTTCTTC
d_call: TRBD2
j_call: TRBJ2-1
clone_size: few
v_call: TRBV3-1
cdr3_length: 15

cdr3_aa: CASSSSGQGNYGYTF
cdr3_nt: TGCGCCAGCAGCTCATCAGGGCAGGGGAACTATGGCTACACCTTC
d_call: -
j_call: TRBJ1-2
clone_size: once
v_call: TRBV5-1
cdr3_length: 15